Listed here are 9 T cell receptor beta chains from one sample, sequenced in a study of esophageal squamous cell carcinoma under preoperative chemotherapy (dated by TCRdb to 2017 to 2018). Receptor amplification or capture employed PCR. Data came from a HiSeq X Ten. The public reads were reanalyzed by TCRdb: fastp trimming at Q25, MiXCR alignment, in-frame beta chains only. Merged by CDR3 protein, the rows form single entries marked with the most common genes and DNA. This sample has about 30,000 distinct CDR3 sequences in its table, and 40% to 60% of those were observed once. The top ten clonotypes cover over 9.5% of the sample. What the time point label conveys for this sample: before preoperative PTX-NDP chemotherapy. This material was obtained from a patient given preoperative chemotherapy. These receptors were obtained from a human donor with esophageal squamous cell carcinoma. The donor label of this sample is uncertain.

V gene TRBV6-4 combines with J gene TRBJ2-3; D remains ambiguous. Looked up from germline, CDR1 is MRHNA and CDR2 is SNTAGT. CDR3 length: 13 residues. The V end lost 2 bases, the J end lost 1 base, and 4 bases lay between the germline ends. The CDR3 reads CASSDRGTDTQYF. The CDR3 region has the DNA TGTGCCAGCAGTGACAGGGGCACAGATACGCAGTATTTT.

The chain is built from TRBV7-2 and TRBJ2-5, with a weak D call TRBD2 (7 bases). The CDR3 totals 16 residues. Between the trimmed V and J ends, which lost 6 bases and 0 bases, there was a span of 17 bases. CDR1 and CDR2 (germline): SGHTA, FQGNSA. CDR3 residues: CASRGPGGRDQETQYF. Written as DNA, the CDR3 is TGTGCCAGCAGGGGGCCGGGGGGCCGTGACCAAGAGACCCAGTACTTC.

In this sample, this clonotype turned up a few times. The gene calls are TRBV11-2 and TRBJ2-5; tentative D call: TRBD1 (5 bases). The CDR3 totals 14 residues. V was pared by 2 bases and J by 11 bases, with 18 bases between. Germline lookup yields CDR1 SGHAT and CDR2 FQNNGV. In DNA, the CDR3 is TGTGCCAGCAGCTTATTTCTCCAGGGTCAAGAGCAGTACTTC. The encoded protein is CASSLFLQGQEQYF.

The V gene is TRBV7-9, the J gene TRBJ2-7; D perhaps matches TRBD2 (5 bases). In germline, CDR1 is SEHNR, CDR2 FQNEAQ (reference sequence). V shed 3 bases and J shed 6 bases, with 9 bases lying between them. The CDR3 sequence is 12 residues long. DNA of the CDR3: TGTGCCAGCAGCTTTGTGGCGGGCGAGCAGTACTTC. Translation gives CASSFVAGEQYF.

This clonotype showed up just once. This chain joins TRBV6-1 and TRBJ2-4; D not resolved. Trimming pared 2 bases from V and 12 bases from J, leaving 23 bases between. Per germline, CDR1 MNHNS and CDR2 SASEGT. This CDR3 spans 16 amino acids. CDR3 amino acids: CASSELWLSAKDTQYF. The CDR3 DNA follows: TGTGCCAGCAGTGAATTGTGGCTAAGCGCCAAAGACACTCAGTACTTC.

On this clonotype itself: One end of the junction fails to match germline, which may point to a read error. The chain joins TRBV6-1 to TRBJ2-3; D call uncertain. This CDR3 has 16 residues. The germline CDR1 and CDR2 sequences are MNHNS and SASEGT. The CDR3, as DNA: TGTGCCAGCAGGGAAGCTGGATGCCCACACCAAGATACCCAGTACTTT. This codes for CASREAGCPHQDTQYF.

This chain uses TRBV12-3 or TRBV12-4 with TRBJ2-5, with D possibly being TRBD2 (5 bases). V shed 2 bases and J shed 10 bases, with 26 bases lying between them. This CDR3 spans 17 amino acids. CDR3 amino acids: CASSLLAGRIAKDIQYF. CDR3 bases: TGTGCCAGCAGTTTACTAGCCGGTCGTATAGCCAAAGACATCCAGTACTTC.

This rearrangement joins TRBV11-2 to TRBJ1-6; D gene unclear. This CDR3 is 12 amino acids long. Germline loops: CDR1 SGHAT, CDR2 FQNNGV. V was clipped by 7 bases and J by 4 bases, with 5 bases between them. CDR3 DNA: TGTGCCAGCACGGATTATAATTCACCCCTCCACTTT. Its protein is CASTDYNSPLHF.

This clonotype was counted at least ten times. The rearrangement links TRBV7-2 to TRBJ2-1; 16 positions match TRBD2. Germline V gene data show CDR1 as SGHTA and CDR2 as FQGNSA. CDR3 size: 18 residues. Germline trimming cut 5 bases from V and 13 bases from J; bases unmatched to any gene: 17. The CDR3 region is CASSMGLAGGPSPETQFF. The CDR3 DNA reads as TGTGCCAGCAGCATGGGACTAGCGGGAGGGCCGTCGCCGGAGACCCAGTTCTTC. The full variable domain, its missing parts supplied by reference TRBV7-2 and TRBJ2-1, is GAGVSQSPSNKVTEKGKDVELRCDPISGHTALYWYRQSLGQGLEFLIYFQGNSAPDKSGLPSDRFSAERTGGSVSTLTIQRTQQEDSAVYLCASSMGLAGGPSPETQFFGPGTRLTVL.